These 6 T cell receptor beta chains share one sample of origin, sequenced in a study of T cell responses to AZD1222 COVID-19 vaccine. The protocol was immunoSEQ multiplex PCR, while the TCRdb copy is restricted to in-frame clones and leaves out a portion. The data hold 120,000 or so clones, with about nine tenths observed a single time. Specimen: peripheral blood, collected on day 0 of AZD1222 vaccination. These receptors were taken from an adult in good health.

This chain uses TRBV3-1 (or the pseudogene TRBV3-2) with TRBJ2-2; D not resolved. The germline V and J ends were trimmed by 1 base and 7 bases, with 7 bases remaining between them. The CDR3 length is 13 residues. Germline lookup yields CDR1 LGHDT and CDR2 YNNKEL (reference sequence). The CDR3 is CASSQVAVGELFF. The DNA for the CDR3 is TGTGCCAGCAGCCAAGTCGCGGTCGGGGAGCTGTTTTTT.

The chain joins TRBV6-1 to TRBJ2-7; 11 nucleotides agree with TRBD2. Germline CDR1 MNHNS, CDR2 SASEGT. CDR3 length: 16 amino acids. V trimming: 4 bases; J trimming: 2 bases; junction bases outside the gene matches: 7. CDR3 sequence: CASSALVGLAAYEQYF. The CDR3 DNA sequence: TGTGCCAGCAGTGCCCTGGTGGGACTAGCGGCCTACGAGCAGTACTTC.

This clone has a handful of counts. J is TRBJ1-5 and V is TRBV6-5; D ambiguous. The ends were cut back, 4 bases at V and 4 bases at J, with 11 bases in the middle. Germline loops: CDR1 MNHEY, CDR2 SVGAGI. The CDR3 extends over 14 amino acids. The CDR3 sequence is CASSSRGTNQPQHF. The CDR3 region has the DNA TGTGCCAGCAGTTCCCGGGGTACGAATCAGCCCCAGCATTTT.

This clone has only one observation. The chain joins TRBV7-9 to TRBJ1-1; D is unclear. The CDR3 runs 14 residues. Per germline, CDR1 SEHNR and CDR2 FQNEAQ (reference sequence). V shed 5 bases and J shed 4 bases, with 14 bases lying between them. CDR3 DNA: TGTGCCAGCAGCCTTGACGGCCATGGCACTGAAGCTTTCTTT. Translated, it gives CASSLDGHGTEAFF.

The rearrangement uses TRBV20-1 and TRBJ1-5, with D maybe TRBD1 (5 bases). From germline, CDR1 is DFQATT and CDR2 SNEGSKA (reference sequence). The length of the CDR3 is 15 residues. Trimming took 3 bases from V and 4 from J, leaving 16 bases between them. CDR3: CSASGGLRFNQPQHF. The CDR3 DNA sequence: TGCAGTGCTAGTGGGGGACTTCGGTTTAATCAGCCCCAGCATTTT.

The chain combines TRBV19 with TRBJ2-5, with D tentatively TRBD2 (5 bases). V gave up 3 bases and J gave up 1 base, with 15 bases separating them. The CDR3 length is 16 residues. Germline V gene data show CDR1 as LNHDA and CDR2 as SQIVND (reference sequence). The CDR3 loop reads CASSIGLGGRQETQYF. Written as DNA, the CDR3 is TGTGCCAGTAGTATTGGTCTTGGCGGGCGCCAAGAGACCCAGTACTTC.